This is a list of T cell receptor beta chains from one sample in a study of CD8 T cells in ankylosing spondylitis. TCRdb independently ran MiXCR on the 5' RACE reads; one entry per CDR3 protein. This table holds roughly 230,000 distinct CDR3 sequences, 15% to 20% found once. The material sequenced was blood, either unsorted or a sorted T cell fraction (not recorded which). Receptor source: a male donor with ankylosing spondylitis or in good health (not recorded which). Both conserved end residues are part of each CDR3. A D gene is named only where the DNA matches it firmly. Size values are once, few and many counts, or a class for expanded clones, and some rows have none.

d_gene	v_gene	abundance	len	j_gene	CDR3aa	CDR3nt
.	TRBV7-3	.	14	TRBJ2-3	CASSLSQLTDTQYF	TGTGCCAGCAGCTTAAGCCAGTTAACAGATACGCAGTATTTT
TRBD2	TRBV7-3	.	15	TRBJ2-3	CASSHIAGVSDTQYF	TGTGCCAGCAGCCATATAGCGGGAGTTTCAGATACGCAGTATTTT
.	TRBV7-3	.	16	TRBJ2-1	CASSLTWGYRDNEQFF	TGTGCCAGCAGCTTAACGTGGGGGTATCGGGATAATGAGCAGTTCTTC
.	TRBV12-3/TRBV12-4	few	14	TRBJ1-5	CASSFSGGGQPQHF	TGTGCCAGCAGTTTTAGCGGGGGTGGTCAGCCCCAGCATTTT
.	TRBV6-1	few	13	TRBJ1-2	CASRSTGFDGYTF	TGTGCCAGCAGGTCGACAGGTTTTGATGGCTACACCTTC
.	TRBV29-1	few	16	TRBJ2-7	CSVRGVNTGWFDEQYF	TGCAGCGTCCGTGGGGTTAATACAGGGTGGTTCGACGAGCAGTACTTC
.	TRBV27	many	13	TRBJ2-5	CASSLQGGETQYF	TGTGCCAGCAGTTTACAGGGTGGAGAGACCCAGTACTTC
.	TRBV6-5	.	14	TRBJ2-1	CASSYSEFRDTEFF	TGTGCCAGCAGTTACTCGGAATTCCGGGACACGGAGTTCTTC
TRBD2	TRBV9	.	15	TRBJ2-1	CASSVRLAANNEQFF	TGTGCCAGCAGCGTCCGACTAGCGGCAAACAATGAGCAGTTCTTC
TRBD1	TRBV11-2	.	13	TRBJ2-5	CASSSQGEETQYF	TGTGCCAGCAGCTCACAGGGGGAAGAGACCCAGTACTTC
.	TRBV19	many	13	TRBJ1-2	CASSMALFEGYTF	TGTGCCAGTAGTATGGCACTCTTCGAAGGCTACACCTTC
.	TRBV7-2	many	14	TRBJ2-3	CASSLVVDSDTQYF	TGTGCCAGCAGCTTAGTGGTAGACTCAGATACGCAGTATTTT
TRBD1	TRBV9	.	13	TRBJ2-7	CASSPTGNYEQYF	TGTGCCAGCAGCCCGACAGGGAACTACGAGCAGTACTTC
.	TRBV12-3/TRBV12-4	few	15	TRBJ2-1	CASSFGGSFYNEQFF	TGTGCCAGCAGTTTCGGGGGTAGTTTCTACAATGAGCAGTTCTTC
.	TRBV28	few	14	TRBJ1-2	CASSVPGRGDGYTF	TGTGCCAGCAGCGTCCCGGGCAGGGGAGATGGCTACACCTTC
TRBD1	TRBV5-1	many	15	TRBJ2-1	CASRSNRDRINEQFF	TGCGCCAGCAGATCAAACCGGGACAGAATCAATGAGCAGTTCTTC
.	TRBV29-1	few	14	TRBJ2-1	CSALETVSYNEQFF	TGCAGCGCCCTCGAAACGGTTTCCTACAATGAGCAGTTCTTC
TRBD1	TRBV7-8	.	17	TRBJ1-3	CASSTRDRTFSGNTIYF	TGTGCCAGCAGCACTCGGGACAGAACGTTCTCTGGAAACACCATATATTTT
.	TRBV15	few	14	TRBJ2-2	CATSTRGAGGELFF	TGTGCCACCAGCACCCGAGGGGCGGGCGGGGAGCTGTTTTTT
TRBD1	TRBV20-1	many	13	TRBJ1-1	CSAAGQGDTEAFF	TGCAGTGCGGCGGGACAGGGGGACACTGAAGCTTTCTTT
TRBD1	TRBV14	.	15	TRBJ2-1	CASSRDEQGWNEQFF	TGTGCCAGCAGCCGGGATGAACAGGGGTGGAATGAGCAGTTCTTC
.	TRBV4-1	once	14	TRBJ2-7	CASSQEGHGYEQYF	TGCGCCAGCAGCCAAGAGGGCCACGGCTACGAGCAGTACTTC
.	TRBV25-1	.	15	TRBJ2-1	CASSDGQSSYNEQFF	TGTGCCAGCAGTGATGGACAGAGCTCCTACAATGAGCAGTTCTTC
.	TRBV27	.	12	TRBJ1-4	CATRDVNEKLFF	TGTGCCACCCGGGATGTTAATGAAAAACTGTTTTTT
.	TRBV29-1	many	18	TRBJ2-5	CSVEAQWSQGESQETQYF	TGCAGCGTTGAAGCTCAATGGTCACAAGGGGAGTCTCAAGAGACCCAGTACTTC
.	TRBV6-2/TRBV6-3	once	14	TRBJ2-5	CASSWTESFETQYF	TGTGCCAGCAGTTGGACAGAATCGTTTGAGACCCAGTACTTC
TRBD2	TRBV9	few	15	TRBJ2-7	CASSVDGGGSDEQYF	TGTGCCAGCAGCGTAGACGGGGGAGGGTCGGACGAGCAGTACTTC
TRBD1	TRBV7-8	.	14	TRBJ2-7	CASSGRDRGLQQYF	TGTGCCAGCAGCGGCCGGGACAGGGGTCTGCAGCAGTACTTC
.	TRBV12-3/TRBV12-4	.	13	TRBJ2-5	CASTFRAQETQYF	TGTGCCAGCACCTTCCGGGCCCAAGAGACCCAGTACTTC
TRBD2	TRBV24-1	few	16	TRBJ2-7	CATSDYPSGPPYEQYF	TGTGCCACCAGTGATTACCCTAGCGGACCCCCCTACGAGCAGTACTTC
.	TRBV10-3	.	13	TRBJ1-1	CAINGAMNTEAFF	TGTGCCATAAACGGGGCCATGAACACTGAAGCTTTCTTT
.	TRBV4-2	.	15	TRBJ1-1	CASSQVQGLNTEAFF	TGTGCCAGCAGCCAAGTGCAGGGGTTGAACACTGAAGCTTTCTTT
TRBD2	TRBV20-1	.	14	TRBJ2-1	CSAPPGLKYNEQFF	TGCAGTGCGCCTCCGGGACTAAAGTACAATGAGCAGTTCTTC
TRBD2	TRBV28	.	17	TRBJ2-7	CASSLMAVGGSLHEQYF	TGTGCCAGCAGTTTAATGGCCGTGGGCGGGAGTCTCCACGAGCAGTACTTC
.	TRBV12-3/TRBV12-4	many	13	TRBJ1-6	CASSFGGRSPLHF	TGTGCCAGCAGTTTCGGGGGGAGGTCACCCCTCCACTTT
TRBD2	TRBV10-3	.	16	TRBJ2-3	CAVYSGPPGDTDTQYF	TGTGCCGTCTATAGCGGGCCCCCCGGGGACACAGATACGCAGTATTTT
.	TRBV5-1	few	15	TRBJ2-7	CASSLVGGDSYEQYF	TGCGCCAGCAGCTTGGTAGGGGGGGACTCCTACGAGCAGTACTTC
.	TRBV27	few	14	TRBJ1-5	CASSLSRGFQPQHF	TGTGCCAGCAGTTTATCGCGGGGGTTTCAGCCCCAGCATTTT
.	TRBV7-2	many	16	TRBJ2-7	CASSLGGSLLSVEQYF	TGTGCCAGCAGCTTAGGAGGGTCCCTTTTGTCGGTCGAGCAGTACTTC